Shown below are 12 T cell receptor beta chains from a single sample sequenced in a study of blood T cells in healthy people across ages. It was with a sample-barcoded 5' primer and a J-beta primer mix that a second PCR of roughly 6 to 12 cycles was run. Each CDR3 protein is one row after TCRdb ran MiXCR on the 5' RACE reads. The table has over 1,200,000 distinct CDR3 sequences, around 59% seen once. Sequencing was performed on blood. These receptors all come from a man between 18 and 29 years old in good health.

V and J are TRBV4-1 and TRBJ2-7; D possibly corresponds to TRBD1 (6 bases). V was pared by 4 bases and J by 0 bases, with 10 bases between. The CDR3 totals 14 residues. Germline V gene sequence: CDR1 MGHRA, CDR2 YSYEKL. The CDR3 sequence: CASSPGTHSYEQYF. As DNA, the CDR3 is TGCGCCAGCAGCCCCGGGACACACTCCTACGAGCAGTACTTC.

The chain recombines TRBV25-1 with TRBJ2-1, with 12 bases lining up with TRBD2. Trimming cost V 4 bases and J 8 bases; bases outside gene matches: 6. This CDR3 spans 15 amino acids. Germline CDR1 MGHDK, CDR2 SYGVNS. The CDR3 nucleotides are TGTGCCAGCAGTGTGTCTAGCGGGAGGGCGGATGAGCAGTTCTTC. This translates into CASSVSSGRADEQFF.

The chain uses TRBV20-1 and TRBJ2-5; 7 positions match TRBD2. J was trimmed by 1 base and V by 6 bases; bases with no gene match: 11. Germline V CDR1 and CDR2: DFQATT, SNEGSKA (reference sequence). The CDR3 spans 15 residues. The CDR3 loop is CSAPWAGEVQETQYF. The CDR3, as DNA: TGCAGTGCCCCATGGGCGGGAGAGGTCCAAGAGACCCAGTACTTC.

This clonotype appeared a single time. The chain uses TRBV6-5 and TRBJ1-3; D is uncertain. Trimming left V 4 bases short and J 6 bases short, with 16 bases between. CDR1 and CDR2 from the germline V gene are MNHEY and SVGAGI. This CDR3 is built from 15 residues. The DNA for the CDR3 is TGTGCCAGCAGTTTTAACCGCCGAGAGTTAAACACCATATATTTT. It encodes CASSFNRRELNTIYF.

This sequence joins TRBV20-1 and TRBJ2-3; TRBD2 matches at 8 bases. The junction had 8 bases not matched to a gene; V was cut back by 4 bases and J by 2 bases. CDR3 length: 15 residues. Per germline, CDR1 DFQATT and CDR2 SNEGSKA (reference sequence). CDR3 loop: CSATPVAGLTDTQYF. The DNA of the CDR3 is TGCAGTGCTACCCCCGTAGCGGGGCTCACAGATACGCAGTATTTT.

This chain joins TRBV27 and TRBJ2-1; TRBD2 matches 10 bases. The J segment lost 6 bases and the V segment lost 6 bases, leaving 8 bases of the junction unmatched. CDR1 is MNHEY and CDR2 is SMNVEV in the germline V gene (reference sequence). This CDR3 has 15 amino acids. This CDR3 reads CASSPLAGARNEQFF. The CDR3 bases are TGTGCCAGCAGCCCCCTAGCGGGAGCACGCAATGAGCAGTTCTTC.

V usage is TRBV6-1 and J usage is TRBJ1-5, with 8 bases identical to TRBD1. CDR1 is MNHNS and CDR2 is SASEGT in the germline V gene. Trimming cost V 6 bases and J 1 base; bases outside gene matches: 5. This CDR3 is 15 amino acids long. DNA for the CDR3: TGTGCCAGCAGGGGGGACAGGTTAAGCAATCAGCCCCAGCATTTT. Its protein product is CASRGDRLSNQPQHF.

The chain is built from TRBV29-1 and TRBJ2-5; D gene uncertain. Between the trimmed V and J ends, which lost 4 bases and 3 bases, there was a span of 6 bases. CDR1 and CDR2 (germline): SQVTM, ANQGSEA. This CDR3 has 11 amino acids. CDR3 nucleotide sequence: TGCAGCGTTGGGGCCAAAGAGACCCAGTACTTC. Amino acid sequence: CSVGAKETQYF.

This clonotype was picked up a small number of times. CDR3 coding DNA: TGTGCCAGCAGCCCGCGACAGGGCCTAAGGGAAAAACTGTTTTTT. Encoded protein: CASSPRQGLREKLFF. The chain combines TRBV9 with TRBJ1-4, with TRBD1 matching 7 bases. The CDR3 is 15 amino acids. Per germline, CDR1 SGDLS and CDR2 YYNGEE. The J segment lost 8 bases and the V segment lost 4 bases, leaving 11 bases of the junction unmatched.

The sample holds a few counts of this clonotype. The rearrangement joins TRBV7-6 to TRBJ2-1; TRBD1 is a possible D gene (5 bases). The ends were cut back, 5 bases at V and 6 bases at J, with 8 bases in the middle. The CDR3 loop spans 12 amino acids. CDR1 and CDR2 (germline): SGHVS, FNYEAQ. Here the CDR3 DNA reads TGTGCCAGCAGCGCTAGGGGCAATGAGCAGTTCTTC. Residues: CASSARGNEQFF.

The V and J genes are TRBV7-6 and TRBJ2-1; the D call may be TRBD1 or TRBD2 (5 bases each). The V and J ends lost 5 bases and 9 bases respectively, with 20 bases between them. Germline assignment: CDR1 SGHVS and CDR2 FNYEAQ. The CDR3 totals 15 residues. The CDR3: CASSLSTGGKAEQFF. DNA for the CDR3: TGTGCCAGCAGCCTATCGACTGGGGGTAAGGCTGAGCAGTTCTTC.

The chain combines TRBV29-1 with TRBJ2-6; no definite D call. Germline assignment: CDR1 SQVTM and CDR2 ANQGSEA. This CDR3 has 14 amino acids. Deletions cut 5 bases from V and 2 bases from J, with 10 bases between. CDR3 protein: CSVPGGAGANVLTF. In nucleotides, the CDR3 is TGCAGCGTTCCCGGTGGGGCTGGGGCCAACGTCCTGACTTTC.